The rows below give T cell receptor beta chains drawn from one sample of a study of technical replicates of blood from a few donors. Repertoires were generated with immunoSEQ multiplex PCR, while TCRdb's copy carries only in-frame clones and drops some. The sample has some 74,000 clones; 95% to 97% are singletons. The source material was T cells isolated from PBMCs. All receptors come from a human donor in good health. Both conserved end residues are part of each CDR3. The D gene is left open where the match is weak. Clone size is given for some rows only: seen once, a few or many times, or a class if the clone is expanded.

D gene: TRBD1; V gene: TRBV6-1; clone size: NA; J gene: TRBJ2-7; CDR3 DNA: TGTGCCAGCAGTGAGGGACAGGGGGTCGAGCAGTACTTC; CDR3 protein: CASSEGQGVEQYF
D gene: TRBD1; V gene: TRBV14; clone size: NA; J gene: TRBJ2-7; CDR3 DNA: TGTGCCAGCAGCCAAGAAGGGACAGGGCGAGGTTACTACGAGCAGTACTTC; CDR3 protein: CASSQEGTGRGYYEQYF
D gene: TRBD1; V gene: TRBV2; clone size: NA; J gene: TRBJ2-1; CDR3 DNA: TGTGCCAGCAAGGGACAGTTATACAATGAGCAGTTCTTC; CDR3 protein: CASKGQLYNEQFF
D gene: TRBD1; V gene: TRBV27; clone size: NA; J gene: TRBJ1-2; CDR3 DNA: TGTGCCAGCAGGGAGACAGGGGGCAATTATGGCTACACCTTC; CDR3 protein: CASRETGGNYGYTF
D gene: NA; V gene: TRBV4-3; clone size: NA; J gene: TRBJ2-5; CDR3 DNA: TGCGCCAGCAGCCAAGAACGTTATAGGGGGAAGGCGGGAGAAGAGACCCAGTACTTC; CDR3 protein: CASSQERYRGKAGEETQYF
D gene: NA; V gene: TRBV15; clone size: once; J gene: TRBJ2-3; CDR3 DNA: TGTGCCACCAGCAGAGGGCCATCGCGGGCAGATACGCAGTATTTT; CDR3 protein: CATSRGPSRADTQYF
D gene: NA; V gene: TRBV28; clone size: NA; J gene: TRBJ2-2; CDR3 DNA: TGTGCCAGCAGTTTCGGGTTCCAAAGGCTGTTTTTT; CDR3 protein: CASSFGFQRLFF
D gene: TRBD2; V gene: TRBV6-5; clone size: NA; J gene: TRBJ2-1; CDR3 DNA: TGTGCCAGCAGGTCTAGCGGGAGTCCCTACAATGAGCAGTTCTTC; CDR3 protein: CASRSSGSPYNEQFF
D gene: TRBD1; V gene: TRBV6-5; clone size: NA; J gene: TRBJ2-7; CDR3 DNA: TGTGCCAGCAGTTACTCGGGGGACAGGGGATACGAGCAGTACTTC; CDR3 protein: CASSYSGDRGYEQYF
D gene: TRBD2; V gene: TRBV10-1; clone size: NA; J gene: TRBJ2-1; CDR3 DNA: TGCGCCAGCAGTGAGTCCCTAGCGGGACTATACAATGAGCAGTTCTTC; CDR3 protein: CASSESLAGLYNEQFF
D gene: TRBD2; V gene: TRBV20-1; clone size: NA; J gene: TRBJ2-5; CDR3 DNA: TGCAGTGCTCTGGGGGGGGAGACCCAGTACTTC; CDR3 protein: CSALGGETQYF
D gene: TRBD2; V gene: TRBV4-1; clone size: NA; J gene: TRBJ2-7; CDR3 DNA: TGCGCCAGCAGCCAAGGTACTAGCGGCGTCTACGAGCAGTACTTC; CDR3 protein: CASSQGTSGVYEQYF
D gene: NA; V gene: TRBV10-3; clone size: NA; J gene: TRBJ1-4; CDR3 DNA: TGTGCCATCAGTGAGTCTAATCTTGAAAAACTGTTTTTT; CDR3 protein: CAISESNLEKLFF
D gene: NA; V gene: TRBV6-1; clone size: NA; J gene: TRBJ2-1; CDR3 DNA: TGTGCCAGCCGTCGCGGCAATGAGCAGTTCTTC; CDR3 protein: CASRRGNEQFF
D gene: TRBD1; V gene: TRBV4-3; clone size: NA; J gene: TRBJ2-7; CDR3 DNA: TGCGCCAGCAGCCAAGGGGCAGGGGGCAACTACGAGCAGTACTTC; CDR3 protein: CASSQGAGGNYEQYF
D gene: NA; V gene: TRBV5-1; clone size: NA; J gene: TRBJ2-7; CDR3 DNA: TGCGCCAGCAGCTTGTCAGCAGGGTTCGAGCAGTACTTC; CDR3 protein: CASSLSAGFEQYF
D gene: NA; V gene: TRBV11-2; clone size: NA; J gene: TRBJ1-1; CDR3 DNA: TGTGCCAGCAGCTTAGCCACCACGGGGGGGAACACTGAAGCTTTCTTT; CDR3 protein: CASSLATTGGNTEAFF
D gene: NA; V gene: TRBV28; clone size: NA; J gene: TRBJ1-5; CDR3 DNA: TGTGCCAGCAGCTCCTATTACAATCAGCCCCAGCATTTT; CDR3 protein: CASSSYYNQPQHF
D gene: TRBD1; V gene: TRBV6-5; clone size: NA; J gene: TRBJ2-1; CDR3 DNA: TGTGCCAGCAGACAGGGGAACTACAATGAGCAGTTCTTC; CDR3 protein: CASRQGNYNEQFF
D gene: NA; V gene: TRBV11-3; clone size: NA; J gene: TRBJ2-7; CDR3 DNA: TGTGCCAGCAGCTTCAGTGGCGAGCAGTACTTC; CDR3 protein: CASSFSGEQYF
D gene: TRBD1; V gene: TRBV6-1; clone size: NA; J gene: TRBJ1-2; CDR3 DNA: TGTGCCAGCAGCCGGGACAGGGGAGTAGAGGGCTACACCTTC; CDR3 protein: CASSRDRGVEGYTF
D gene: NA; V gene: TRBV7-9; clone size: NA; J gene: TRBJ2-5; CDR3 DNA: TGTGCCAGCACCGGGGGGACCCAGTACTTC; CDR3 protein: CASTGGTQYF
D gene: NA; V gene: TRBV5-4; clone size: NA; J gene: TRBJ1-1; CDR3 DNA: TGTGCCAGCAGCTCATGGGGGGACACTGAAGCTTTCTTT; CDR3 protein: CASSSWGDTEAFF
D gene: TRBD2; V gene: TRBV6-5; clone size: NA; J gene: TRBJ2-1; CDR3 DNA: TGTGCCAGCTCGGGAGGTTCGGGTAATGAGCAGTTCTTC; CDR3 protein: CASSGGSGNEQFF
D gene: TRBD1; V gene: TRBV19; clone size: once; J gene: TRBJ1-1; CDR3 DNA: TGTGCCAGTGGGACAGTTATGAACACTGAAGCTTTCTTT; CDR3 protein: CASGTVMNTEAFF
D gene: TRBD1; V gene: TRBV7-9; clone size: NA; J gene: TRBJ2-2; CDR3 DNA: TGTGCCAGCAGCTTAGTGGGGACAGGGTTCGCCGGGGAGCTGTTTTTT; CDR3 protein: CASSLVGTGFAGELFF
D gene: NA; V gene: TRBV14; clone size: NA; J gene: TRBJ1-2; CDR3 DNA: TGTGCCAGCAGCCAAGCCAACTACGACTATGGCTACACCTTC; CDR3 protein: CASSQANYDYGYTF
D gene: NA; V gene: TRBV7-9; clone size: NA; J gene: TRBJ1-1; CDR3 DNA: TGTGCCAGCAGCGTCGGCGGCGACAGATCTAGAGCTTTCTTT; CDR3 protein: CASSVGGDRSRAFF
D gene: TRBD1; V gene: TRBV27; clone size: NA; J gene: TRBJ1-2; CDR3 DNA: TGTGCCAGCGCATATATAGGGGCAGGGGGTGGCTACACCTTC; CDR3 protein: CASAYIGAGGGYTF
D gene: TRBD2; V gene: TRBV7-3; clone size: NA; J gene: TRBJ2-2; CDR3 DNA: TGTGCCAGCAGCTCGCGGAATGGACTAGCGGGATCTGGGGAGCTGTTTTTT; CDR3 protein: CASSSRNGLAGSGELFF
D gene: NA; V gene: TRBV7-8; clone size: NA; J gene: TRBJ2-3; CDR3 DNA: TGTGCCAGCAGCCCCCTAGATACGCAGTATTTT; CDR3 protein: CASSPLDTQYF
D gene: TRBD1; V gene: TRBV27; clone size: NA; J gene: TRBJ2-1; CDR3 DNA: TGTGCCAGCATCGACACAGGGGGCCTTCCCAATGAGCAGTTCTTC; CDR3 protein: CASIDTGGLPNEQFF
D gene: NA; V gene: TRBV18; clone size: NA; J gene: TRBJ1-1; CDR3 DNA: TGTGCCAGCTCACCACCGACTACTATAAGGCTGAACACTGAAGCTTTCTTT; CDR3 protein: CASSPPTTIRLNTEAFF
D gene: NA; V gene: TRBV7-9; clone size: once; J gene: TRBJ2-2; CDR3 DNA: TGTGCCAGCAGCTCAAACACGAACACCGGGGAGCTGTTTTTT; CDR3 protein: CASSSNTNTGELFF
D gene: TRBD1; V gene: TRBV10-2; clone size: once; J gene: TRBJ2-7; CDR3 DNA: TGCGCCGAACCATACGGGACAGGGGTCTCCTACGAGCAGTACTTC; CDR3 protein: CAEPYGTGVSYEQYF
D gene: TRBD1; V gene: TRBV19; clone size: NA; J gene: TRBJ1-4; CDR3 DNA: TGTGCCAGTAGGGGGGACAGCCATGAAAAACTGTTTTTT; CDR3 protein: CASRGDSHEKLFF
D gene: NA; V gene: TRBV28; clone size: NA; J gene: TRBJ2-7; CDR3 DNA: TGTGCCAGCAGTTTAGGGATCCTCCGGGAGATCGAGCAGTACTTC; CDR3 protein: CASSLGILREIEQYF
D gene: NA; V gene: TRBV5-6; clone size: NA; J gene: TRBJ1-5; CDR3 DNA: TGTGCCAGCAGCTCCGGACAGATCAATCAGCCCCAGCATTTT; CDR3 protein: CASSSGQINQPQHF
D gene: TRBD1; V gene: TRBV10-3; clone size: NA; J gene: TRBJ1-3; CDR3 DNA: TGTGCCACTATTGGACAGGGGGACTCTGGAAACACCATATATTTT; CDR3 protein: CATIGQGDSGNTIYF
D gene: TRBD2; V gene: TRBV6-5; clone size: NA; J gene: TRBJ2-1; CDR3 DNA: TGTGCCAGCAGCCCTGGACTAGCGGTGTACAATGAGCAGTTCTTC; CDR3 protein: CASSPGLAVYNEQFF
D gene: NA; V gene: TRBV29-1; clone size: NA; J gene: TRBJ2-7; CDR3 DNA: TGCAGCGTGGAGAGCTCCTACGAGCAGTACTTC; CDR3 protein: CSVESSYEQYF
D gene: NA; V gene: TRBV6-5; clone size: NA; J gene: TRBJ2-1; CDR3 DNA: TGTGCCAGCAGTCCCTGGGCAGGCCCCAATGAGCAGTTCTTC; CDR3 protein: CASSPWAGPNEQFF
D gene: TRBD1; V gene: TRBV6-6; clone size: NA; J gene: TRBJ1-2; CDR3 DNA: TGTGCCAGCAGTTACTCAACCCGGACAGGGGGCTATGGCTACACCTTC; CDR3 protein: CASSYSTRTGGYGYTF
D gene: NA; V gene: TRBV5-1; clone size: NA; J gene: TRBJ2-3; CDR3 DNA: TGCGCCAGCAGCACTCAGACTAGCACAGATACGCAGTATTTT; CDR3 protein: CASSTQTSTDTQYF
D gene: TRBD2; V gene: TRBV9; clone size: NA; J gene: TRBJ2-3; CDR3 DNA: TGTGCCAGCAGCCCAATCAGACTAGCGGGACGACTAGATACGCAGTATTTT; CDR3 protein: CASSPIRLAGRLDTQYF
D gene: NA; V gene: TRBV27; clone size: once; J gene: TRBJ1-1; CDR3 DNA: TGTGCCAGCAGTACCGTCCCAGGGAACACTGAAGCTTTCTTT; CDR3 protein: CASSTVPGNTEAFF
D gene: NA; V gene: TRBV11-3; clone size: NA; J gene: TRBJ1-2; CDR3 DNA: TGTGCCAGCAGCTTAGGGTTAAGACAGCCAAATTCTAACTATGGCTACACCTTC; CDR3 protein: CASSLGLRQPNSNYGYTF
D gene: NA; V gene: TRBV4-1; clone size: once; J gene: TRBJ1-1; CDR3 DNA: TGCGCCAGCAGCCAAGGGAATTGGGGGGTGAACACTGAAGCTTTCTTT; CDR3 protein: CASSQGNWGVNTEAFF
D gene: NA; V gene: TRBV19; clone size: NA; J gene: TRBJ2-1; CDR3 DNA: TGTGCCAGTAGTATAGCGAGTGAGCAGTTCTTC; CDR3 protein: CASSIASEQFF
D gene: TRBD1; V gene: TRBV5-6; clone size: once; J gene: TRBJ2-7; CDR3 DNA: TGTGCCAGCAGCTACGGGACAGGTTCCTACGAGCAGTACTTC; CDR3 protein: CASSYGTGSYEQYF
D gene: TRBD1; V gene: TRBV9; clone size: NA; J gene: TRBJ2-7; CDR3 DNA: TGTGTCAGCAGCGTCTCAGGGGGTACCTACGAGCAGTACTTC; CDR3 protein: CVSSVSGGTYEQYF
D gene: NA; V gene: TRBV5-1; clone size: once; J gene: TRBJ2-5; CDR3 DNA: TGCGCCAGCAGCTTGGCCTTGGTCCGAGGGAACCAAGAGACCCAGTACTTC; CDR3 protein: CASSLALVRGNQETQYF
D gene: TRBD2; V gene: TRBV10-3; clone size: NA; J gene: TRBJ2-1; CDR3 DNA: TGTGCCATCAAGACTACTAGCGGAAATTACAATGAGCAGTTCTTC; CDR3 protein: CAIKTTSGNYNEQFF